The source of this TCR beta chain is a study of PD-L1 blockade in urothelial cancer listed by TCRdb under 2017. Notes on the research overall: Every patient began therapy in the mid-2010s and was given atezolizumab 1,200 mg intravenously every 3 weeks. An ECOG performance status of 0 or 1 was recorded for the patients, and 0 to 3 prior chemotherapy regimens had been received by the patients. TCR sequencing covered pretreatment tumor samples and matched, serially collected peripheral blood taken before and after atezolizumab treatment. In the same patients who had TCR sequencing, pretreatment tumors also underwent whole exome sequencing and RNA sequencing. Durable clinical benefit meant progression-free survival longer than 6 months, and TCR features were also tested against progression-free and overall survival. Blood samples gave a median of around 140,000 T cells and approximately 85,000 unique TCRs, with a median clonality of approximately 0.078. Blood samples were analyzed 3 weeks after the start of treatment (second dose) and 6 weeks after the start of treatment. Pretreatment blood TCR-seq was available for under 35 patients, at least one posttreatment blood collection was obtained for 24 patients, and tumor TCR-seq was available for 24 patients. Durable clinical benefit was achieved by nine patients and was not achieved by 20 patients. The study was an exploratory multi-omic analysis of somatic, immune and clinical correlates of response to PD-L1 blockade with atezolizumab in urothelial cancer. Twenty-five of 29 patients were males with bladder-origin urothelial cancer, and about 65% of the roughly 30 reported a prior smoking history.

Each PCR received spiked-in synthetic TCR analog templates so that absolute template abundance could be estimated from read counts. The immunoSEQ assay was used to amplify TCRbeta CDR3 regions from genomic DNA with bias-controlled V and J gene primers. Rearranged TCRbeta segments were sequenced at approximately 20X coverage. The authors' pipeline ran thus. Clustering was used to correct sequencing errors, and CDR3s were annotated against IMGT to assign V, D and J genes. Downstream analyses used only productive TCRbeta rearrangements, leaving out any out-of-frame or stop-codon sequences. Clonality was calculated as one minus the Shannon entropy normalized by the log of the number of unique productive sequences. Fisher's exact test with Benjamini-Hochberg correction, using a cutoff of adjusted p below 0.01, was how clones that differed between time points or between blood and tumor were identified. Sourced from immuneACCESS, this table was stored by TCRdb with only in-frame sequences that have V and J called. A share of the clones is absent; for the studies checked, an unresolved V gene accounts for under half, and the remainder has no known explanation. V and J calls and clone size are given by that table; D and trimming were obtained from the DNA. The sample table holds around 26,000 clones, of which approximately 86% were seen once. The ten largest clones capture roughly 31% of the sample.

The cohort included 29 patients with locally advanced or metastatic urothelial carcinoma who were treated at Memorial Sloan Kettering on a trial protocol. Peripheral blood mononuclear cells were collected pretreatment and during treatment, with between 1 and 8 total time points obtained per patient. The Qiagen DNeasy Blood extraction kit was used to purify genomic DNA from total PBMCs and tumor samples. PBMCs were collected pretreatment and during treatment, and were isolated and stored as previously described. What the research found in general, with its limitations: Greater expansion of tumor-associated TCR clones in peripheral blood 3 weeks after the start of treatment was observed in patients with durable benefit (n of about 20, p = 0.022). A pretreatment peripheral blood TCR clonality below the median was linked to improved progression-free and overall survival. Because the sample size was small (n ≈ 30) and many of the analyses were exploratory, the results are meant to be hypothesis-generating.

On this clone itself: The clone's antigen remains unknown. Per-nucleotide qualities are absent, and no much larger clonotype sits a single base away.

This TCR was recovered from a man between 60 and 70 years old with urothelial cancer. The source material was PBMCs, sampled around atezolizumab (anti-PD-L1) treatment.

The CDR3 corresponds to CASSDAGTTGNTIYF. The DNA sequence is TGTGCCAGCAGTGATGCCGGGACAACTGGAAACACCATATATTTT. This chain joins TRBV25-1 to TRBJ1-3, and possibly TRBD1, on 6 matching bases. Reading from cysteine to phenylalanine, the CDR3 counts 15 amino acids. The CDR3 DNA has 45 bases and is translated from base 1. Trimming at the junction amounts to 3 bases on V and 2 bases on J, and the germline ends lie 11 bases apart. CDR1 and CDR2 were assigned from the germline V gene as MGHDK and SYGVNS.